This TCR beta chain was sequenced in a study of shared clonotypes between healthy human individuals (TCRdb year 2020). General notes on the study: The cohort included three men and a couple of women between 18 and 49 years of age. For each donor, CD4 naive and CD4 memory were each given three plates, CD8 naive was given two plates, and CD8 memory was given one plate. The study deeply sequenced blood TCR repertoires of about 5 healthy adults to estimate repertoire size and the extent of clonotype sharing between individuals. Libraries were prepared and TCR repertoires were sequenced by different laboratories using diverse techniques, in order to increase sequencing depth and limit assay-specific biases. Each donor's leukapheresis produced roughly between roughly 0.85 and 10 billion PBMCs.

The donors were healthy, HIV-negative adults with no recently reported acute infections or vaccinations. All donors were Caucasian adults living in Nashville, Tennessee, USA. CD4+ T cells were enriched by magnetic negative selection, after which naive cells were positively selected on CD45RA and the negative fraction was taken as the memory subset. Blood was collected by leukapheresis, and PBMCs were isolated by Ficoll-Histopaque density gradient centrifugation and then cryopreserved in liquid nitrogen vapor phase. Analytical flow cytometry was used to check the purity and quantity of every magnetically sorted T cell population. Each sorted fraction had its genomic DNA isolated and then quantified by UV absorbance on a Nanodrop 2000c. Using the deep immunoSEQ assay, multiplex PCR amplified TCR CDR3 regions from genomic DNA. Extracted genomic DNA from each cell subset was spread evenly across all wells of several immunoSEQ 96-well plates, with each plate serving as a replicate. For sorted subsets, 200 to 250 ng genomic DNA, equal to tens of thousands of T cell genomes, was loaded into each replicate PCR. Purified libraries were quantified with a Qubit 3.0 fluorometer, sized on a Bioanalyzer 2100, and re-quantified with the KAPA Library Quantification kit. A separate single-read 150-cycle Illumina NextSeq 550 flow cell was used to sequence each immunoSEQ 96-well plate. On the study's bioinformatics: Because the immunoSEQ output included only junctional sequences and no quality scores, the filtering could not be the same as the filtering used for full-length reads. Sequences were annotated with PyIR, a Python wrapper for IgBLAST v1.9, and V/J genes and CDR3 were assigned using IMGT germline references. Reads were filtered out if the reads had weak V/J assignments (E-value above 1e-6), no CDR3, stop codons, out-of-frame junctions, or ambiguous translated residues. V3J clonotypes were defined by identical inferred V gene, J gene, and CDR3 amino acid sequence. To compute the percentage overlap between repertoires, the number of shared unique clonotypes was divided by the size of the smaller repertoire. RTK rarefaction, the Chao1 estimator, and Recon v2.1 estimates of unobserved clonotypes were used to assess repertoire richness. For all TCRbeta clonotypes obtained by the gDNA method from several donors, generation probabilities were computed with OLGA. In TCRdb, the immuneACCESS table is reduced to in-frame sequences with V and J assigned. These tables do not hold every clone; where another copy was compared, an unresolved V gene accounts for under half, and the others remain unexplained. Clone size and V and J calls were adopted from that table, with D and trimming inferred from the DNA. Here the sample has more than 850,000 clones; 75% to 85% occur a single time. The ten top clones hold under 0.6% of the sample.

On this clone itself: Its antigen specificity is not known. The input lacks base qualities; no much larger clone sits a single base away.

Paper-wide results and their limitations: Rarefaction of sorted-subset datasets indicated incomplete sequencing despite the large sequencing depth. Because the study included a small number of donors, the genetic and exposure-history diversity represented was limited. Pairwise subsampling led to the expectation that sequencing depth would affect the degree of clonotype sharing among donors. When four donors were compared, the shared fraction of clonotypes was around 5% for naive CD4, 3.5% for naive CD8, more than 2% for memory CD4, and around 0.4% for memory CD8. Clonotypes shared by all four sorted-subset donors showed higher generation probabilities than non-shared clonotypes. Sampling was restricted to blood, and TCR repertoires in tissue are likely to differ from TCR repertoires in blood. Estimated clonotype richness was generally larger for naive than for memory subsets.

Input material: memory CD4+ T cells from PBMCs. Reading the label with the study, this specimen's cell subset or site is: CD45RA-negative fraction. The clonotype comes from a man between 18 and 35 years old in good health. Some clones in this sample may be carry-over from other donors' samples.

The sequenced DNA: TGTGCCAGCTCACCGGGCCAGTCCAATGAAGCTTTCTTT. It codes for CASSPGQSNEAFF. Here the chain combines TRBV18 and TRBJ1-1; a confident D gene designation cannot be given. Including the terminal cysteine and phenylalanine, the CDR3 comprises 13 residues. CDR3 DNA is the only sequence kept; it has 39 bases, read in frame from the first base. V lost 3 bases and J lost 7 bases; the stretch between them is 12 bases long. The germline V gene sets CDR1 to KGHSH and CDR2 to LQKENI.